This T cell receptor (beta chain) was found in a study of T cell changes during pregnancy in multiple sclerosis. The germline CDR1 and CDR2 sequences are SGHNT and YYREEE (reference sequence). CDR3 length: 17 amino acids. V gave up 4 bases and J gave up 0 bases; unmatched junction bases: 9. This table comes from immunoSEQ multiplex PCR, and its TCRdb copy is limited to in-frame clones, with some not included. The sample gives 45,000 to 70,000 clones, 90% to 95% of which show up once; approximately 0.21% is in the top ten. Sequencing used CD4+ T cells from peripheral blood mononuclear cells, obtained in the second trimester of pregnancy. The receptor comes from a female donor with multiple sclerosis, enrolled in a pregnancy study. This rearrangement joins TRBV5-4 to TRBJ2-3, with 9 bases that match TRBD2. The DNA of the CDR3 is TGTGCCAGCAGCCCGACAGCGGGGGGACCGAGCACAGATACGCAGTATTTT. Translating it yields CASSPTAGGPSTDTQYF.